This is a list of T cell receptor beta chains from one sample in a study of blood T cells in healthy people across ages. MiXCR was run by TCRdb on the 5' RACE reads, yielding one entry per CDR3 protein. The sample lists over a million distinct CDR3 sequences; approximately 59% were seen once. The sequencing input was blood. The source of these receptors is a man in his late teens or twenties in good health. CDR3s include the opening cysteine and the closing phenylalanine or tryptophan. The order of the fields is V gene, D gene, J gene, clone size, CDR3 DNA, CDR3 protein. A D gene is named only where the DNA matches it firmly. Size values are once, few and many counts, or a class for expanded clones, and some rows have none.

V: TRBV2; D: .; J: TRBJ2-7; size: few; DNA: TGTGCCAGCAGTGAAGACAGGAGGGGCGAGCAGTACTTC; CDR3: CASSEDRRGEQYF
V: TRBV20-1; D: .; J: TRBJ2-3; size: .; DNA: TGCAGTGTTAACCTACAGGGAGATCCTTCAGATACGCAGTATTTT; CDR3: CSVNLQGDPSDTQYF
V: TRBV10-3; D: TRBD2; J: TRBJ2-3; size: .; DNA: TGTGCCATCAGCGACCCTAGCGGGGGGAGCACAGATACGCAGTATTTT; CDR3: CAISDPSGGSTDTQYF
V: TRBV4-1; D: .; J: TRBJ1-1; size: .; DNA: TGCGCCAGCAGCCAAGATCGGGGACGGGGAAAGGGGAACACTGAAGCTTTCTTT; CDR3: CASSQDRGRGKGNTEAFF
V: TRBV30; D: TRBD1; J: TRBJ1-3; size: .; DNA: TGTGCCTGGGGACAGGGGGTTGGAAACACCATATATTTT; CDR3: CAWGQGVGNTIYF
V: TRBV18; D: .; J: TRBJ2-5; size: .; DNA: TGTGCCAGCTCACCGTACGGGACTGAGACCCAGTACTTC; CDR3: CASSPYGTETQYF
V: TRBV7-2; D: TRBD1; J: TRBJ2-7; size: .; DNA: TGTGCCAGCAGCTTAGTCATTGGACAGGGCTACGAGCAGTACTTC; CDR3: CASSLVIGQGYEQYF
V: TRBV7-2; D: .; J: TRBJ2-5; size: many; DNA: TGCGCCAGCAGCCTAAGAAGGGGGGAGACCCAGTACTTC; CDR3: CASSLRRGETQYF
V: TRBV2; D: TRBD1; J: TRBJ1-2; size: .; DNA: TGTGCCAGCAGTGGTCTTGGGACAGGGGGCCCCAGCGGCCGTGGCTACACCTTC; CDR3: CASSGLGTGGPSGRGYTF
V: TRBV12-3/TRBV12-4; D: TRBD2; J: TRBJ2-7; size: few; DNA: TGTGCCAGCAGTTTGGGGGGGAAAATTCAGTACTTC; CDR3: CASSLGGKIQYF
V: TRBV12-3/TRBV12-4; D: TRBD2; J: TRBJ2-1; size: few; DNA: TGTGCCAGCAGGGAAACTAGCGGTAGCTCCTACAATGAGCAGTTCTTC; CDR3: CASRETSGSSYNEQFF
V: TRBV10-3; D: TRBD1; J: TRBJ2-7; size: .; DNA: TGTGCCATCAGTGACCCCGGACAGGTTTTGAACGAGCAGTACTTC; CDR3: CAISDPGQVLNEQYF
V: TRBV27; D: TRBD2; J: TRBJ2-3; size: .; DNA: TGTGCCAGCAGTTCCCTAGCGGGAGTGTGGACAGATACGCAGTATTTT; CDR3: CASSSLAGVWTDTQYF
V: TRBV12-3/TRBV12-4; D: TRBD2; J: TRBJ2-2; size: .; DNA: TGTGCCAGCAGTTTCGCGGGGGGAGCTAACACCGGGGAGCTGTTTTTT; CDR3: CASSFAGGANTGELFF
V: TRBV28; D: TRBD1; J: TRBJ2-7; size: .; DNA: TGTGCCAGCAAGTTCCCGCGACAGGGGGTCGGCGAGCAGTACTTC; CDR3: CASKFPRQGVGEQYF
V: TRBV29-1; D: TRBD2; J: TRBJ2-1; size: few; DNA: TGCAGCGTTGGGATACTAGCGGCTTTTTACAATGAGCAGTTCTTC; CDR3: CSVGILAAFYNEQFF
V: TRBV7-2; D: TRBD1; J: TRBJ1-5; size: .; DNA: TGTGCCAGCAGCTTAGACCCGGGACAGGGGAATCAGCCCCAGCATTTT; CDR3: CASSLDPGQGNQPQHF
V: TRBV6-6; D: .; J: TRBJ1-4; size: .; DNA: TGTGCCAGCAGTTACCTCAGGGACGAAAAACTGTTTTTT; CDR3: CASSYLRDEKLFF
V: TRBV7-9; D: TRBD2; J: TRBJ2-7; size: once; DNA: TGTGCCAGCAGCACCCCGCTAGCGGGAGGAGCCTACGAGCAGTACTTC; CDR3: CASSTPLAGGAYEQYF
V: TRBV7-2; D: TRBD2; J: TRBJ2-5; size: many; DNA: TGTGCCAGCAGCTTCCGAGCGGGGGCGGGTCCGGAGACCCAGTACTTC; CDR3: CASSFRAGAGPETQYF
V: TRBV24-1; D: TRBD1; J: TRBJ2-2; size: .; DNA: TGTGCCACCAGTGACCAAACTCCCGGGACAGTCAAGCTGTTTTTT; CDR3: CATSDQTPGTVKLFF
V: TRBV6-1; D: .; J: TRBJ1-6; size: .; DNA: TGTGCCAGCAGTCCCAGACCCGTGGGCGAAACCTATAATTCACCCCTCCACTTT; CDR3: CASSPRPVGETYNSPLHF
V: TRBV21-1; D: .; J: TRBJ2-4; size: .; DNA: TGTGCCAGCAGCAAAAGGAAGAAGGAGGACATTCAGTACTTC; CDR3: CASSKRKKEDIQYF
V: TRBV5-1; D: .; J: TRBJ1-2; size: .; DNA: TGCGCCAGCAGGCTCTCCCCAGAGATCTATGGCTACACCTTC; CDR3: CASRLSPEIYGYTF
V: TRBV6-5; D: TRBD1; J: TRBJ1-5; size: few; DNA: TGTGCCAGCAGTTACTCGACAGGGCAGCCCCAGCATTTT; CDR3: CASSYSTGQPQHF
V: TRBV14; D: .; J: TRBJ2-5; size: .; DNA: TGTGCCAGCAGCCCCGGTGATCGGGTTGGGGAAGAGACCCAGTACTTC; CDR3: CASSPGDRVGEETQYF
V: TRBV12-3/TRBV12-4; D: TRBD1; J: TRBJ2-7; size: .; DNA: TGTGCCAGCAGTTTAGTTCAGGGGGCGGGAGAGCAGTACTTC; CDR3: CASSLVQGAGEQYF
V: TRBV4-1; D: .; J: TRBJ2-1; size: .; DNA: TGCGCCAGCAGCCCAAGATCACAGAACCACTACAATGAGCAGTTCTTC; CDR3: CASSPRSQNHYNEQFF